This T cell receptor beta chain was obtained from a study of liver allograft versus peripheral blood T cells. Study as a whole: Blood and transplanted-liver T cell receptor repertoires from recipients were compared. Study-level findings and limits: Liver allograft T cell receptor repertoires were reported to differ from peripheral blood repertoires.

Germline CDR1 and CDR2: SEHNR and FQNEAQ (reference sequence). Germline trimming cut 5 bases from V and 7 bases from J; bases unmatched to any gene: 7. This CDR3 contains 14 residues. TCRdb ran MiXCR on the reads and lists one entry per CDR3 protein. This repertoire shows 6,500 to 9,500 distinct CDR3 sequences, around 18% found once; its top ten account for 3.5% to 4.5%. This clonotype was observed many times. Antigen specificity is unknown. The TCR sequence derives from a human patient who had a liver transplant. Some T cells could come from the graft donor. J is TRBJ1-4 and V is TRBV7-9; 7 bases map to TRBD1. Here the CDR3 reads CASSMTGSTEKLFF. CDR3 coding DNA: TGTGCCAGCAGCATGACAGGGTCTACTGAAAAACTGTTTTTT.